Here is one TCR beta chain with its context. Antigen: not known. This specimen belongs to a study of T cell responses to AZD1222 COVID-19 vaccine. Turning to the study itself: Combined were second doses at about 4 or about 12 weeks.

Findings and caveats of the study: The breadth and depth of Spike-specific TCRs increased once two AZD1222 doses had been given. Spike-spanning, vaccine-associated CD4 TCRs were dominant at 160-218 and 743-854. Baseline serostatus was positive in only a handful of AZD1222 recipients.

Measured with immunoSEQ multiplex PCR; TCRdb has only the in-frame clones, and not every one. The repertoire holds under 150,000 clones, with more than 75% as singletons. The trim removed 6 bases at V and 2 bases at J, leaving 3 bases unmatched. Germline CDR1 is SNHLY and CDR2 is FYNNEI. The CDR3 is made up of 15 amino acids. The sequence derives from an adult in good health. The sample in question was peripheral blood, obtained on day 0 of AZD1222 vaccination. The chain recombines TRBV2 with TRBJ1-6; TRBD1 matches 8 bases. The CDR3: CASSQDRAYNSPLHF. The CDR3 region has the DNA TGTGCCAGCAGCCAGGACAGGGCCTATAATTCACCCCTCCACTTT. The complete variable domain, with remaining parts taken from reference TRBV2 and TRBJ1-6, reads EPEVTQTPSHQVTQMGQEVILRCVPISNHLYFYWYRQILGQKVEFLVSFYNNEISEKSEIFDDQFSVERPDGSNFTLKIRSTKLEDSAMYFCASSQDRAYNSPLHFGNGTRLTVT.